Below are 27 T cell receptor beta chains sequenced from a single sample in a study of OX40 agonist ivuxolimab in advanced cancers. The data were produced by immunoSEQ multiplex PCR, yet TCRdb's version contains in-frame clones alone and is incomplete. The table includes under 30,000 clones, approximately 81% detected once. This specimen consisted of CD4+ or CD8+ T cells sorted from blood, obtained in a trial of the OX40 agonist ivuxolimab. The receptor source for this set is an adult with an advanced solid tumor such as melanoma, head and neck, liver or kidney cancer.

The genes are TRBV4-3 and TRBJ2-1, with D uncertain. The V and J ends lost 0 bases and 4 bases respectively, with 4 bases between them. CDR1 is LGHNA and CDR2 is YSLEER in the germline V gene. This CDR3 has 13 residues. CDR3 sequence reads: CASSQDQYNEQFF. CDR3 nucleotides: TGCGCCAGCAGCCAAGACCAATACAATGAGCAGTTCTTC.

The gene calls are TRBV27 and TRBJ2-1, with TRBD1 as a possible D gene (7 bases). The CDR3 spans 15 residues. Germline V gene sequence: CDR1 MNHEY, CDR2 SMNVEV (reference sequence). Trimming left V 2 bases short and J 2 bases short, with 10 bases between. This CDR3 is CASSLGGTAYNEQFF. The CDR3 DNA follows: TGTGCCAGCAGTTTAGGCGGGACAGCCTACAATGAGCAGTTCTTC.

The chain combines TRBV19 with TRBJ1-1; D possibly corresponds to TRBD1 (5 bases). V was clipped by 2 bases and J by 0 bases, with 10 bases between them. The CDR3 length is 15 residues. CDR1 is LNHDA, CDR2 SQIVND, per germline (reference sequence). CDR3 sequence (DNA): TGTGCCAGTAGTATAAACAGGCGCTTGAACACTGAAGCTTTCTTT. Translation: CASSINRRLNTEAFF. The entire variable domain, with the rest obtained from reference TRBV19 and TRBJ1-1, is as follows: DGGITQSPKYLFRKEGQNVTLSCEQNLNHDAMYWYRQDPGQGLRLIYYSQIVNDFQKGDIAEGYSVSREKKESFPLTVTSAQKNPTAFYLCASSINRRLNTEAFFGQGTRLTVV.

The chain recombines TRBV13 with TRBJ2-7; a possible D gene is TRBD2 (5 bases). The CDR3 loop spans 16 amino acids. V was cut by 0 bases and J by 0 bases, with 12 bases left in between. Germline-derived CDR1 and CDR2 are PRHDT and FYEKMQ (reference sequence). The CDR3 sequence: CASSLGRGYSSYEQYF. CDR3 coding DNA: TGTGCCAGCAGCTTAGGCCGCGGGTACAGCTCCTACGAGCAGTACTTC.

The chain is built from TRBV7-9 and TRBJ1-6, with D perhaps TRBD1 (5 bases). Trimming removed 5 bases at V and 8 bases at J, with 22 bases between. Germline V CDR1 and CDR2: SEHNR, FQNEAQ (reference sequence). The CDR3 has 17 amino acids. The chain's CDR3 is CASSPQFRDGAYSPLHF. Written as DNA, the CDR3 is TGTGCCAGCAGCCCGCAATTCCGGGACGGGGCCTATTCACCCCTCCACTTT.

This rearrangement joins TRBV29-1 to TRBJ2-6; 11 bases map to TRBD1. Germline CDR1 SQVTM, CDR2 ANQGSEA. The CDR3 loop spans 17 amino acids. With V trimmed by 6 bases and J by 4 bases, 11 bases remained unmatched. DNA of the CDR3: TGCAGCGTAGTGGACAGGGGGCCCCGGGGGGGGGCCAACGTCCTGACTTTC. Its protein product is CSVVDRGPRGGANVLTF.

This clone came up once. The DNA of the CDR3 is TGTGCCAGCAGTTTAAATTCCTACGAGCAGTACTTC. Translating it yields CASSLNSYEQYF. The V gene is TRBV27, the J gene TRBJ2-7; D remains unclear. Germline assignment: CDR1 MNHEY and CDR2 SMNVEV (reference sequence). V shed 2 bases and J shed 1 base, with 3 bases lying between them. The CDR3 loop spans 12 amino acids.

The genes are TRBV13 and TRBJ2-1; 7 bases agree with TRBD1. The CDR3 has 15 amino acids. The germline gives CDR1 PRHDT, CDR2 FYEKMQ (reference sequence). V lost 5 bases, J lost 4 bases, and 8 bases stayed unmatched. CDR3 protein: CASSRSGTEYNEQFF. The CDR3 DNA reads TGTGCCAGCAGCCGGTCCGGGACAGAGTACAATGAGCAGTTCTTC.

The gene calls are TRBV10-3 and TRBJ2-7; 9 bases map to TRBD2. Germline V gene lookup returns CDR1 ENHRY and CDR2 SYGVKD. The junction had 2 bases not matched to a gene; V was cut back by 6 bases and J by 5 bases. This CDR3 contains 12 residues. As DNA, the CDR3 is TGTGCCATCAGGGTAGCGGGGGACGAGCAGTACTTC. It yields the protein CAIRVAGDEQYF.

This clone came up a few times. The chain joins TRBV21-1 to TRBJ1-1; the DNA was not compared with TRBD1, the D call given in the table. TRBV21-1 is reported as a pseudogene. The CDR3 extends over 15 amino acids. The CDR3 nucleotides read TGTGCCAGCAGCAAAACGGGACAGGGGAACACTGAAGCTTTCTTT. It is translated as CASSKTGQGNTEAFF.

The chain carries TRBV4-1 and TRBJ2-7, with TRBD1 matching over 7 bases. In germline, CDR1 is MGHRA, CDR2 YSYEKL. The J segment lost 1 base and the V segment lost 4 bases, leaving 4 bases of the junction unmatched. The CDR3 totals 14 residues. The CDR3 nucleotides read TGCGCCAGCAGCCCACGACAGGGATCCTACGAGCAGTACTTC. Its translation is CASSPRQGSYEQYF.

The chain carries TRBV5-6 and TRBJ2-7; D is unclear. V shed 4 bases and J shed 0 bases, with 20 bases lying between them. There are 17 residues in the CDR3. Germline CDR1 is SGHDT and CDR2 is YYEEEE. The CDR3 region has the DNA TGTGCCAGCAGCCCACCTCCAACCTTAATAAGCTCCTACGAGCAGTACTTC. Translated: CASSPPPTLISSYEQYF.

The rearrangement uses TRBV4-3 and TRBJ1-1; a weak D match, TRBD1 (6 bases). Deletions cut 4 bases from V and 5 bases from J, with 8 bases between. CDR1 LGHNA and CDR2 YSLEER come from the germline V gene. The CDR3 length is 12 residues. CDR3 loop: CASSLTGTEAFF. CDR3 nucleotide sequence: TGCGCCAGCAGCCTGACAGGTACTGAAGCTTTCTTT.

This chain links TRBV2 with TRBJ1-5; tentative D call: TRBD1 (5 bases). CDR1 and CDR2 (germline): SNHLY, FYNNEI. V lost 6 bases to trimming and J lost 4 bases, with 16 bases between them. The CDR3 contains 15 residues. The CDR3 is CASSPRLGVNQPQHF. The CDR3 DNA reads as TGTGCCAGCAGCCCCAGACTGGGGGTGAATCAGCCCCAGCATTTT.

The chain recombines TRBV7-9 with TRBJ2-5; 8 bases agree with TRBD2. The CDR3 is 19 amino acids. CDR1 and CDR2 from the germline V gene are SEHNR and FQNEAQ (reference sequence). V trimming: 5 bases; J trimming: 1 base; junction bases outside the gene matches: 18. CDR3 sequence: CASSTRTGLVGERQETQYF. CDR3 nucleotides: TGTGCCAGCAGCACTCGGACGGGACTAGTGGGGGAGCGCCAAGAGACCCAGTACTTC.

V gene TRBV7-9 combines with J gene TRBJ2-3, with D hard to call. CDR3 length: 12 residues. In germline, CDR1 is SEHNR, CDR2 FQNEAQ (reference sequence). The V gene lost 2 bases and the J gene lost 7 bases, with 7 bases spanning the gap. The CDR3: CASSLLRNTQYF. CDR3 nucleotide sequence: TGTGCCAGCAGCTTACTAAGGAATACGCAGTATTTT.

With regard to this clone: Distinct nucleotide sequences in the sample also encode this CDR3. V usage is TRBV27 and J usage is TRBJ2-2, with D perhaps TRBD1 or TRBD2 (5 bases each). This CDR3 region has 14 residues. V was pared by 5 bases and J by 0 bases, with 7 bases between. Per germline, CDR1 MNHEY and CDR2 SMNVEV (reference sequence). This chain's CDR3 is CASSTGPNTGELFF. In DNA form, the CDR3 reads TGTGCCAGCAGTACGGGACCGAACACCGGGGAGCTGTTTTTT.

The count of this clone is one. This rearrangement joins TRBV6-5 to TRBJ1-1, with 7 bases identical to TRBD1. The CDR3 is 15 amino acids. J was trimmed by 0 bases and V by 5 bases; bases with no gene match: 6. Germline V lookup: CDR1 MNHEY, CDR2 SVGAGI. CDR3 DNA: TGTGCCAGCAGTGTAACAAGGGGGCTGAACACTGAAGCTTTCTTT. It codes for CASSVTRGLNTEAFF.

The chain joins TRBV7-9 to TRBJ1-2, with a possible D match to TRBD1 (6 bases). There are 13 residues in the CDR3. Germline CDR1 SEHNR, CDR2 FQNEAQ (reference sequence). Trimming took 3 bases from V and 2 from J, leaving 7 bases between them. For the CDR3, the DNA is TGTGCCAGCAGCTTTACAGGGAACTATGGCTACACCTTC. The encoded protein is CASSFTGNYGYTF.

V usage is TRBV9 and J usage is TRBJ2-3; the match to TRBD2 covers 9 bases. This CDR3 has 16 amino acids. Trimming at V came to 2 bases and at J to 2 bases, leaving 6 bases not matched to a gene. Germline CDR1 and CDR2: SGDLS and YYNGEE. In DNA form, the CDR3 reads TGTGCCAGCAGCGTCTATAGCGGGGGATCCACAGATACGCAGTATTTT. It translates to CASSVYSGGSTDTQYF.

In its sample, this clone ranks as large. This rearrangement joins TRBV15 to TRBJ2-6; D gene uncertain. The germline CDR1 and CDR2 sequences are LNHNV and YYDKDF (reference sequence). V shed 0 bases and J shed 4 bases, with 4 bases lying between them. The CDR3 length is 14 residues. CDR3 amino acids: CATSRDQGANVLTF. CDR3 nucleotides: TGTGCCACCAGCAGAGACCAGGGGGCCAACGTCCTGACTTTC.

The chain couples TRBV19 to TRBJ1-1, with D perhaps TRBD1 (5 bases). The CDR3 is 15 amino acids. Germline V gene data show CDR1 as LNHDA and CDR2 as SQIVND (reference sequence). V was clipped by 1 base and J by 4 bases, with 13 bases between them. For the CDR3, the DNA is TGTGCCAGTAGTATAGGGTCAGGGTGGTCCACTGAAGCTTTCTTT. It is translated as CASSIGSGWSTEAFF. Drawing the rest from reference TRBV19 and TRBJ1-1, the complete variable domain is DGGITQSPKYLFRKEGQNVTLSCEQNLNHDAMYWYRQDPGQGLRLIYYSQIVNDFQKGDIAEGYSVSREKKESFPLTVTSAQKNPTAFYLCASSIGSGWSTEAFFGQGTRLTVV.

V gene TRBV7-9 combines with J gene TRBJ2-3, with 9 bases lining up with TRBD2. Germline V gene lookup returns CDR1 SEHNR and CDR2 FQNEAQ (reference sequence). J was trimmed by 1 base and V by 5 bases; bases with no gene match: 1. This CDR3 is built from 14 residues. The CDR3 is CASSERGGTDTQYF. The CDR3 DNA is TGTGCCAGCAGCGAGCGGGGGGGCACAGATACGCAGTATTTT.

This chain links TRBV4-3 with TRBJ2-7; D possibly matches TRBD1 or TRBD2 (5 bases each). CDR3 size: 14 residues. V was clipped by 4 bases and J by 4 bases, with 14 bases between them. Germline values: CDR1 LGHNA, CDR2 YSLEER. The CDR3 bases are TGCGCCAGCAGCCTTAGGGACGGGGCGTACGAGCAGTACTTC. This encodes CASSLRDGAYEQYF.

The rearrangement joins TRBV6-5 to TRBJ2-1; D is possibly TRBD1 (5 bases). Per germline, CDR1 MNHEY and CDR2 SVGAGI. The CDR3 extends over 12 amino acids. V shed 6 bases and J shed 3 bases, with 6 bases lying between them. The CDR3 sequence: CASSDSYNEQFF. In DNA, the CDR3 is TGTGCCAGCAGCGACAGCTACAATGAGCAGTTCTTC.

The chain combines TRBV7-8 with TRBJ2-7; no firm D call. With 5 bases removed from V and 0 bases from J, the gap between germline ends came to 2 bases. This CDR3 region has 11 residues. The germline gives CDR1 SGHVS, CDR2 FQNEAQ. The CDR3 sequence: CASSPSYEQYF. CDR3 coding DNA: TGTGCCAGCAGCCCCTCCTACGAGCAGTACTTC.

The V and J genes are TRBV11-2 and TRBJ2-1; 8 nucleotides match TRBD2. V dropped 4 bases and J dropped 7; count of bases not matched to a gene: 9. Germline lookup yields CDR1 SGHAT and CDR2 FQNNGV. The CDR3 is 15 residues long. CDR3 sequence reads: CASSSTGGKRNEQFF. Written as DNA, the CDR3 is TGTGCCAGCAGCTCTACGGGGGGGAAACGGAATGAGCAGTTCTTC.